This passage covers 22 T cell receptor beta chains from one sample sequenced in a study of cytomegalovirus exposure and HLA in healthy donors. The PCR employed 60 Vbeta primers together with 13 Jbeta primers. TCRdb keeps only in-frame clones here, not all; method: immunoSEQ multiplex PCR. The table includes more than 95,000 clones, roughly three quarters detected once. Material: PBMCs. The receptor source for this set is a woman aged 40 to 50 in good health and CMV-seronegative.

This clone was found a few times. This chain joins TRBV19 and TRBJ1-1; D remains ambiguous. CDR1 and CDR2 from the germline V gene are LNHDA and SQIVND (reference sequence). The CDR3 runs 14 residues. V was pared by 3 bases and J by 4 bases, with 12 bases between. This chain's CDR3 is CASSMVGIGTEAFF. Written as DNA, the CDR3 is TGTGCCAGTAGTATGGTCGGGATTGGCACTGAAGCTTTCTTT. Supplemented by reference TRBV19 and TRBJ1-1, the full variable domain reads DGGITQSPKYLFRKEGQNVTLSCEQNLNHDAMYWYRQDPGQGLRLIYYSQIVNDFQKGDIAEGYSVSREKKESFPLTVTSAQKNPTAFYLCASSMVGIGTEAFFGQGTRLTVV.

The rearrangement uses TRBV18 and TRBJ1-5, with D maybe TRBD1 (5 bases). The CDR3 length is 13 residues. Germline loops: CDR1 KGHSH, CDR2 LQKENI. V lost 3 bases to trimming and J lost 4 bases, with 7 bases between them. In DNA form, the CDR3 reads TGTGCCAGCTCACCGGGGGGGAATCAGCCCCAGCATTTT. This codes for CASSPGGNQPQHF.

The chain employs TRBV25-1 and TRBJ2-2; possibly TRBD2 for D (5 bases). This CDR3 has 18 residues. V was trimmed by 5 bases and J by 6 bases, leaving 25 bases between them. Looked up from germline, CDR1 is MGHDK and CDR2 is SYGVNS. In DNA form, the CDR3 reads TGTGCCAGCAGTAGGACGCGAGGTCTAAGAGCGGAGTCCGGGGAGCTGTTTTTT. Protein product: CASSRTRGLRAESGELFF.

This clone showed up just once. The chain recombines TRBV9 with TRBJ2-3; tentatively, D is TRBD1 (5 bases). This CDR3 spans 13 amino acids. The germline V gene encodes CDR1 SGDLS and CDR2 YYNGEE. V was shortened by 0 bases and J by 4 bases, with 6 bases between the two germline ends. This chain's CDR3 is CASSVGGADTQYF. The CDR3 DNA follows: TGTGCCAGCAGCGTAGGGGGCGCAGATACGCAGTATTTT.

This chain joins TRBV5-4 and TRBJ1-2, with 12 positions matching TRBD1. CDR1 is SGHNT and CDR2 is YYREEE in the germline V gene (reference sequence). With 0 bases clipped from V and 9 bases from J, the junction kept 6 bases outside the gene matches. The CDR3 consists of 15 residues. CDR3 region: CASSLGGTGGMSYTF. CDR3 nucleotide sequence: TGTGCCAGCAGCTTGGGAGGGACAGGGGGCATGAGCTACACCTTC.

The genes are TRBV28 and TRBJ1-2, with TRBD1 matching over 7 bases. V gave up 6 bases and J gave up 13 bases; unmatched junction bases: 11. Germline CDR1 MDHEN, CDR2 SYDVKM. The CDR3 extends over 12 amino acids. The DNA of the CDR3 is TGTGCCAGCAGGGGGGACAGCCCTGGTTCCACCTTC. It specifies CASRGDSPGSTF.

This rearrangement joins TRBV7-9 to TRBJ1-4; 7 positions match TRBD1. J gave up 7 bases and V 3 bases, and 8 bases lay outside the gene matches. The CDR3 runs 15 residues. CDR1 and CDR2 from the germline V gene are SEHNR and FQNEAQ (reference sequence). The CDR3 reads CASSLGLGGGEKLFF. As DNA, the CDR3 is TGTGCCAGCAGCTTGGGGCTAGGGGGCGGTGAAAAACTGTTTTTT.

The rearrangement joins TRBV28 to TRBJ1-6; a weak D match, TRBD1 (5 bases). This CDR3 comprises 15 residues. Germline V lookup: CDR1 MDHEN, CDR2 SYDVKM. Trimming shortened V by 6 bases and J by 4 bases, and 13 bases separated the two germline ends. CDR3 sequence reads: CASRTVKGYNSPLHF. The CDR3, as DNA: TGTGCCAGCAGGACCGTCAAGGGGTATAATTCACCCCTCCACTTT.

The CDR3 spells CASSLDTVWDEQFF. The CDR3 DNA sequence: TGTGCCAGCAGCTTGGACACGGTCTGGGATGAGCAGTTCTTC. This chain links TRBV11-2 with TRBJ2-1; the D gene is possibly TRBD1 (5 bases). This CDR3 comprises 14 residues. The V end lost 3 bases, the J end lost 8 bases, and 14 bases lay between the germline ends. The germline V gene has CDR1 SGHAT and CDR2 FQNNGV. Drawing the rest from reference TRBV11-2 and TRBJ2-1, the complete variable domain is EAGVAQSPRYKIIEKRQSVAFWCNPISGHATLYWYQQILGQGPKLLIQFQNNGVVDDSQLPKDRFSAERLKGVDSTLKIQPAKLEDSAVYLCASSLDTVWDEQFFGPGTRLTVL.

This chain joins TRBV4-3 and TRBJ2-3, with TRBD2 matching 14 bases. CDR1 is LGHNA and CDR2 is YSLEER in the germline V gene. Trimming cost V 0 bases and J 4 bases; bases outside gene matches: 9. The CDR3 contains 19 residues. CDR3 bases: TGCGCCAGCAGCCAAGATTATGTTGGGACTAGCGGGAGTCCAGATACGCAGTATTTT. Translated, it gives CASSQDYVGTSGSPDTQYF.

V usage is TRBV7-9 and J usage is TRBJ2-1, with 9 positions matching TRBD1. V was pared by 5 bases and J by 6 bases, with 5 bases of the junction left unmatched. Germline V gene sequence: CDR1 SEHNR, CDR2 FQNEAQ (reference sequence). The CDR3 consists of 14 residues. Here the CDR3 DNA reads TGTGCCAGCAGCCTAATGACAGGGGGCAATGAGCAGTTCTTC. Residues: CASSLMTGGNEQFF.

V gene TRBV7-2 combines with J gene TRBJ1-5, with D maybe TRBD1 (6 bases). Trimming took 3 bases from V and 1 from J, leaving 16 bases between them. The CDR3 covers 17 residues. Germline V gene data show CDR1 as SGHTA and CDR2 as FQGNSA. Here the CDR3 reads CASSFGGRMRSNQPQHF. The CDR3 DNA reads TGTGCCAGCAGCTTCGGGGGGCGCATGAGAAGCAATCAGCCCCAGCATTTT.

The CDR3 DNA reads as TGTGCCAGCAGTTTATCCGGGGTTCGTGTCACTGAAGCTTTCTTT. It specifies CASSLSGVRVTEAFF. V gene TRBV27 combines with J gene TRBJ1-1; D is unresolved. Looked up from germline, CDR1 is MNHEY and CDR2 is SMNVEV (reference sequence). The CDR3 runs 15 residues. V shed 0 bases and J shed 4 bases, with 12 bases lying between them.

The gene calls are TRBV7-2 and TRBJ2-7; 12 nucleotides agree with TRBD2. Germline V lookup: CDR1 SGHTA, CDR2 FQGNSA. Germline trimming cut 5 bases from V and 1 base from J; bases unmatched to any gene: 6. This CDR3 has 16 amino acids. CDR3 region: CASSHPGLAGSYEQYF. DNA for the CDR3: TGTGCCAGCAGCCACCCCGGACTAGCGGGGTCCTACGAGCAGTACTTC.

This chain joins TRBV6-5 and TRBJ2-7; 10 nucleotides line up with TRBD1. This CDR3 contains 15 residues. V trimming: 6 bases; J trimming: 1 base; junction bases outside the gene matches: 6. Per germline, CDR1 MNHEY and CDR2 SVGAGI. Here the CDR3 reads CASSRRDRGSYEQYF. In nucleotides, the CDR3 is TGTGCCAGCAGCCGAAGGGACAGGGGTTCCTACGAGCAGTACTTC.

This chain uses TRBV6-6 with TRBJ2-7; TRBD2 aligns across 8 bases. V lost 2 bases and J lost 6; bases outside the gene matches: 9. CDR3 length: 15 residues. Germline-derived CDR1 and CDR2 are MNHNY and SVGAGI (reference sequence). Written as DNA, the CDR3 is TGTGCCAGCAGTTACGAAGGGGGGACTAGTAGCGAGCAGTACTTC. Its translation: CASSYEGGTSSEQYF.

Notes on this clone: One end of the junction is discordant with germline, which a read error may explain. V gene TRBV7-9 combines with J gene TRBJ2-7, with 8 nucleotides matching TRBD2. The V gene's germline CDR1 is SEHNR and CDR2 FQNEAQ (reference sequence). The CDR3 loop spans 14 amino acids. CDR3 sequence (DNA): TGTTCCAGCAGCCCTGTGGGCGGGAGGACCCTTCAGTACTTC. It is translated as CSSSPVGGRTLQYF.

This clone was counted only a few times. The genes are TRBV7-2 and TRBJ2-7; TRBD2 matches 10 bases. The CDR3 runs 14 residues. V dropped 6 bases and J dropped 3; count of bases not matched to a gene: 5. Germline CDR1 reads SGHTA; CDR2 reads FQGNSA. The CDR3 loop reads CASRDSGRLYEQYF. The CDR3 DNA is TGTGCCAGCAGGGATAGCGGGAGGCTCTACGAGCAGTACTTC. Variable domain in full (rest from reference TRBV7-2 and TRBJ2-7): GAGVSQSPSNKVTEKGKDVELRCDPISGHTALYWYRQSLGQGLEFLIYFQGNSAPDKSGLPSDRFSAERTGGSVSTLTIQRTQQEDSAVYLCASRDSGRLYEQYFGPGTRLTVT.

The chain recombines TRBV27 with TRBJ2-4; D is possibly TRBD1 (6 bases). V lost 6 bases to trimming and J lost 8 bases, with 17 bases between them. Germline V gene lookup returns CDR1 MNHEY and CDR2 SMNVEV (reference sequence). The CDR3 extends over 14 amino acids. CDR3 in amino acids: CASRPPGRGDIQYF. CDR3 nucleotides: TGTGCCAGCAGACCCCCTGGCAGGGGAGACATTCAGTACTTC.

There are a few counts of this clone. The V gene is TRBV29-1, the J gene TRBJ1-1, with D maybe TRBD1 (6 bases). Trimming cost V 6 bases and J 0 bases, with 14 bases left between them. This CDR3 has 14 amino acids. Germline-derived CDR1 and CDR2 are SQVTM and ANQGSEA. The CDR3 sequence is CSVSLGHLNTEAFF. The CDR3, as DNA: TGCAGCGTCTCTTTGGGACACCTGAACACTGAAGCTTTCTTT.

The chain recombines TRBV6-6 with TRBJ2-2; the D gene is possibly TRBD1 (6 bases). CDR1 and CDR2 (germline): MNHNY, SVGAGI (reference sequence). This CDR3 is 13 amino acids long. V lost 9 bases, J lost 4 bases, and 12 bases lay in between. The CDR3 DNA reads TGTGCCAGTCAAACAGGGACCACCGGGGAGCTGTTTTTT. This codes for CASQTGTTGELFF.

The gene calls are TRBV25-1 and TRBJ1-5; 10 bases fit TRBD1. The germline V gene has CDR1 MGHDK and CDR2 SYGVNS. This CDR3 has 16 residues. V dropped 1 base and J dropped 4; count of bases not matched to a gene: 4. The DNA for the CDR3 is TGTGCCAGCAGTGAATCGGGACAGGGGATGAATCAGCCCCAGCATTTT. It codes for CASSESGQGMNQPQHF. Complete variable domain (other parts from reference TRBV25-1 and TRBJ1-5): EADIYQTPRYLVIGTGKKITLECSQTMGHDKMYWYQQDPGMELHLIHYSYGVNSTEKGDLSSESTVSRIRTEHFPLTLESARPSHTSQYLCASSESGQGMNQPQHFGDGTRLSIL.